A single sample is the source of the 29 T cell receptor beta chains below, sequenced in a study (dated by TCRdb to the mid-2010s). Receptor libraries were prepared by 5' RACE. TCRdb lists the instrument as Illumina MiSeq. TCRdb reprocessing: public reads trimmed at Q25 with fastp, clones called with MiXCR, in-frame beta chains kept. Identical CDR3 protein sequences are pooled into one entry, listed with their most common genes and DNA. The sample includes about 40,000 distinct CDR3 sequences, with approximately 19% observed a single time. In total, the top ten clones hold approximately 2.9% of the sample. Sequenced sample: naive CD4+ T cells sorted from a lymph node. The cell subset or site label, as the study defines it: naive CD4+ T cells, CD4+CD45RA+CD25-. The source is a female donor with breast cancer.

In this sample, this clonotype turned up many times. The V gene is TRBV12-3 or TRBV12-4, the J gene TRBJ2-2; no clear D. With 2 bases removed from V and 5 bases from J, the gap between germline ends came to 9 bases. The CDR3 length is 14 residues. The CDR3 nucleotides are TGTGCCAGCAGTTTAATGATTGGGACCGGGGAGCTGTTTTTT. It encodes CASSLMIGTGELFF.

This clonotype has at least ten counts. The chain carries TRBV20-1 and TRBJ1-6, with 9 bases that match TRBD1. The germline gives CDR1 DFQATT, CDR2 SNEGSKA (reference sequence). Trimming cost V 4 bases and J 6 bases; bases outside gene matches: 7. The CDR3 consists of 15 residues. The CDR3 bases are TGCAGTGCTACCACCGGGACAGGGATTAATTCACCCCTCCACTTT. Translated: CSATTGTGINSPLHF.

This clonotype was recorded at least ten times. Here the CDR3 reads CASSRLPSGDNEQFF. The CDR3 region has the DNA TGTGCCAGCAGCCGACTTCCAAGTGGGGACAATGAGCAGTTCTTC. This chain uses TRBV11-2 with TRBJ2-1; no clear D. V dropped 5 bases and J dropped 5 bases, with 16 bases sitting between them. The CDR3 loop spans 15 amino acids. Looked up from germline, CDR1 is SGHAT and CDR2 is FQNNGV.

At least ten counts were recorded for this clonotype. The chain joins TRBV5-6 to TRBJ1-2; D is uncertain. From germline, CDR1 is SGHDT and CDR2 YYEEEE. The CDR3 runs 13 residues. Trimming removed 4 bases at V and 7 bases at J, with 14 bases between. The CDR3 region has the DNA TGTGCCAGCAGCCCTACGGGGATCGGTGGCTACACCTTC. Amino acids: CASSPTGIGGYTF.

V and J are TRBV6-5 and TRBJ2-6, with 8 positions matching TRBD1. Germline-derived CDR1 and CDR2 are MNHEY and SVGAGI. V gave up 6 bases and J gave up 2 bases; unmatched junction bases: 3. This CDR3 has 15 residues. As DNA, the CDR3 is TGTGCCAGCAGGCAACAGGGGGCTGGGGCCAACGTCCTGACTTTC. It specifies CASRQQGAGANVLTF.

This clonotype rates as medium-sized (0.01 to 0.1%). The rearrangement uses TRBV6-5 and TRBJ2-2, with D tentatively TRBD1 (6 bases). The germline gives CDR1 MNHEY, CDR2 SVGAGI. Trimming left V 6 bases short and J 5 bases short, with 16 bases between. The CDR3 runs to 15 residues. This chain's CDR3 is CASSEDRKGTGELFF. In DNA form, the CDR3 reads TGTGCCAGCAGCGAAGACAGGAAAGGGACCGGGGAGCTGTTTTTT.

Notes on this clonotype: At one end the junction does not follow the germline gene, possibly because of a read error. The chain employs TRBV7-8 and TRBJ2-7; D call uncertain. The CDR3 spans 14 residues. Germline values: CDR1 SGHVS, CDR2 FQNEAQ. The CDR3 region has the DNA TGTGCCAGCAGCTTAGTGGGCCTCGCATCCGAGCGGTACTTC. Translated: CASSLVGLASERYF.

The sample holds many counts of this clonotype. V and J are TRBV9 and TRBJ1-2; D is perhaps TRBD1 (6 bases). The CDR3 has 13 amino acids. V dropped 4 bases and J dropped 8 bases, with 15 bases sitting between them. Germline V gives CDR1 SGDLS, CDR2 YYNGEE. The CDR3 loop reads CASSPGTRLGYTF. DNA for the CDR3: TGTGCCAGCAGCCCTGGGACAAGGTTGGGCTACACCTTC.

This clonotype has at least ten counts. The rearrangement uses TRBV24-1 and TRBJ1-5; no firm D call. This CDR3 is 19 amino acids long. In germline, CDR1 is KGHDR, CDR2 SFDVKD. V shed 3 bases and J shed 2 bases, with 22 bases lying between them. As DNA, the CDR3 is TGTGCCACCAGTGATGAACTCTGGCAGCCTCCCTTGGGCAATCAGCCCCAGCATTTT. Protein sequence: CATSDELWQPPLGNQPQHF.

This clonotype has only a few counts. For the CDR3, the DNA is TGCGCCAGCAGCCTTAAGGGTTCGGGGGCCTCCACAGATACGCAGTATTTT. It translates to CASSLKGSGASTDTQYF. The rearrangement joins TRBV5-1 to TRBJ2-3, with D possibly being TRBD1 or TRBD2 (6 bases each). V lost 4 bases and J lost 2, with 20 bases in between. The CDR3 spans 17 residues. Germline V gene lookup returns CDR1 SGHRS and CDR2 YFSETQ.

Points on this clonotype: A single base separates this from a much larger clone, so it may be a read error. The chain links TRBV29-1 to TRBJ1-4; a possible D gene is TRBD1 (5 bases). Per germline, CDR1 SQVTM and CDR2 ANQGSEA. The CDR3 extends over 14 amino acids. Deletions cut 7 bases from V and 5 bases from J, with 17 bases between. CDR3: CSARNGGVNEKLFF. DNA for the CDR3: TGCAGCGCCCGAAACGGAGGGGTGAATGAAAAACTGTTTTTT.

The genes are TRBV2 and TRBJ2-1; D unclear. Per the germline V gene, CDR1 is SNHLY and CDR2 is FYNNEI. Trimming removed 4 bases from V and 9 bases from J, with 13 bases in between. The CDR3 runs to 13 residues. The CDR3 sequence is CASSAASSGEQFF. The DNA for the CDR3 is TGTGCCAGCAGTGCGGCGTCCTCAGGTGAGCAGTTCTTC.

The rearrangement uses TRBV5-1 and TRBJ2-7, with TRBD2 matching over 8 bases. The junction had 7 bases not matched to a gene; V was cut back by 3 bases and J by 5 bases. The CDR3 is 14 amino acids. Germline assignment: CDR1 SGHRS and CDR2 YFSETQ. CDR3 in DNA: TGCGCCAGCAGCTCACTCCGGGGGGGCGACGAGCAGTACTTC. It yields the protein CASSSLRGGDEQYF.

This chain connects TRBV9 to TRBJ2-5; 11 bases are a match to TRBD2. Trimming cost V 4 bases and J 2 bases; bases outside gene matches: 7. Germline lookup yields CDR1 SGDLS and CDR2 YYNGEE. The CDR3 consists of 16 residues. The CDR3 bases are TGTGCCAGCAGCTTTACTAGCGGGGGCCGACAAGAGACCCAGTACTTC. Translating gives CASSFTSGGRQETQYF.

In its sample, this clonotype was seen many times. This sequence joins TRBV6-2 or TRBV6-3 and TRBJ1-6, with 12 positions matching TRBD1. Germline V gene data show CDR1 as MNHEY and CDR2 as SVGEGT. Trimming took 9 bases from V and 10 from J; bases not matched to a gene: 7. There are 14 residues in the CDR3. CDR3 protein: CASTTGTGGSPLHF. The CDR3 bases are TGTGCCAGTACCACCGGGACAGGGGGCTCACCCCTCCACTTT.

This clonotype was detected many times. The CDR3 sequence is CSANRGNTEAFF. CDR3 nucleotide sequence: TGCAGTGCTAACAGGGGGAACACTGAAGCTTTCTTT. The chain combines TRBV20-1 with TRBJ1-1; 7 nucleotides line up with TRBD1. The V gene end was trimmed by 4 bases and the J gene end by 1 base; junction bases not matched to a gene: 0. Germline values: CDR1 DFQATT, CDR2 SNEGSKA (reference sequence). The CDR3 is 12 amino acids.

This clonotype was detected many times. The gene calls are TRBV7-2 and TRBJ2-6, with a weak D call TRBD1 (5 bases). Trimming pared 5 bases from V and 0 bases from J, leaving 14 bases between. CDR1 and CDR2 (germline): SGHTA, FQGNSA. The CDR3 loop spans 17 amino acids. The CDR3 region is CASSPFRGFSGANVLTF. In nucleotides, the CDR3 is TGTGCCAGCAGCCCCTTTAGGGGTTTCTCTGGGGCCAACGTCCTGACTTTC.

In its sample, this clonotype was seen a few times. The genes are TRBV5-1 and TRBJ2-7, with D tentatively TRBD2 (6 bases). Trimming took 0 bases from V and 0 from J, leaving 13 bases between them. The CDR3 runs 16 residues. Germline V lookup: CDR1 SGHRS, CDR2 YFSETQ. The CDR3 DNA is TGCGCCAGCAGCTTGGTTGTTGGACTAAGCTCCTACGAGCAGTACTTC. It yields the protein CASSLVVGLSSYEQYF. Combining the CDR3 with reference TRBV5-1 and TRBJ2-7 gives the whole variable domain KAGVTQTPRYLIKTRGQQVTLSCSPISGHRSVSWYQQTPGQGLQFLFEYFSETQRNKGNFPGRFSGRQFSNSRSEMNVSTLELGDSALYLCASSLVVGLSSYEQYFGPGTRLTVT.

This clonotype came up a few times. The CDR3 DNA is TGTGCCAGCGGACTAGCAACACACGGGGAGCTGTTTTTT. This translates into CASGLATHGELFF. The chain uses TRBV3-1 and TRBJ2-2; 8 nucleotides align to TRBD2. Germline trimming cut 8 bases from V and 7 bases from J; bases unmatched to any gene: 6. The germline V gene has CDR1 LGHDT and CDR2 YNNKEL (reference sequence). This CDR3 region has 13 residues.

This clonotype was observed at least ten times. The chain recombines TRBV6-5 with TRBJ1-2; D unclear. V shed 2 bases and J shed 0 bases, with 7 bases lying between them. Germline values: CDR1 MNHEY, CDR2 SVGAGI. The CDR3 is 14 amino acids. The DNA for the CDR3 is TGTGCCAGCAGTTACGGTGTGACTAACTATGGCTACACCTTC. Translation: CASSYGVTNYGYTF.

In this sample, this clonotype turned up many times. The genes are TRBV6-5 and TRBJ1-2; 8 bases are shared with TRBD1. With 4 bases clipped from V and 5 bases from J, the junction kept 12 bases outside the gene matches. The germline V gene has CDR1 MNHEY and CDR2 SVGAGI. The CDR3 consists of 16 residues. The chain's CDR3 is CASSFNLQGEPYGYTF. In DNA, the CDR3 is TGTGCCAGCAGTTTCAACTTACAGGGGGAGCCTTATGGCTACACCTTC.

This clonotype was seen at least ten times. J is TRBJ2-1 and V is TRBV12-3 or TRBV12-4, with TRBD2 identical over 8 bases. V was pared by 7 bases and J by 4 bases, with 15 bases of the junction left unmatched. The CDR3 runs 17 residues. The CDR3 DNA follows: TGTGCCAGCACCACTCGGGGGGGCTTTGGGACTTACAATGAGCAGTTCTTC. Translated: CASTTRGGFGTYNEQFF.

This clonotype appeared a few times. The J gene is TRBJ1-2, the V gene TRBV4-3, with D uncertain. This CDR3 has 13 amino acids. Germline CDR1 LGHNA, CDR2 YSLEER. The germline V and J ends were trimmed by 0 bases and 4 bases, with 6 bases remaining between them. Written as DNA, the CDR3 is TGCGCCAGCAGCCAAGAGGGCGGCTATGGCTACACCTTC. Translating it yields CASSQEGGYGYTF.

This clonotype was detected a few times. The rearrangement joins TRBV12-3 or TRBV12-4 to TRBJ1-2, with 9 bases identical to TRBD1. V dropped 6 bases and J dropped 8; count of bases not matched to a gene: 10. The CDR3 length is 14 residues. CDR3: CASRPNGDRAGYTF. The CDR3 DNA reads TGTGCCAGCAGACCAAACGGGGACAGGGCGGGCTACACCTTC.

This clonotype has a handful of counts. This chain joins TRBV7-2 and TRBJ2-6; no clear D gene. CDR1 is SGHTA and CDR2 is FQGNSA in the germline V gene. With 5 bases removed from V and 0 bases from J, the gap between germline ends came to 14 bases. CDR3 size: 17 residues. The CDR3 region has the DNA TGTGCCAGCAGCGAAAGGTTCACCCGCTCTGGGGCCAACGTCCTGACTTTC. Translating it yields CASSERFTRSGANVLTF.

This clonotype came up many times. V usage is TRBV6-5 and J usage is TRBJ2-1, with D perhaps assigned TRBD1 or TRBD2 (6 bases each). The V gene's germline CDR1 is MNHEY and CDR2 SVGAGI. V was trimmed by 6 bases and J by 4 bases, leaving 13 bases between them. The CDR3 runs 14 residues. CDR3: CASSATRGYNEQFF. For the CDR3, the DNA is TGTGCCAGCAGCGCGACTAGGGGGTACAATGAGCAGTTCTTC.

The rearrangement uses TRBV4-3 and TRBJ1-1; D gene ambiguous. Germline assignment: CDR1 LGHNA and CDR2 YSLEER. V lost 1 base and J 3 bases, leaving 9 bases between the germline ends. The CDR3 covers 14 residues. CDR3 loop: CASSQVGSYTEAFF. The CDR3 bases are TGCGCCAGCAGCCAAGTGGGGTCGTACACTGAAGCTTTCTTT.

This clonotype was seen more than once but under ten times. The chain combines TRBV12-3 or TRBV12-4 with TRBJ2-2; perhaps TRBD2 as D (6 bases). CDR3 length: 13 residues. Trimming took 6 bases from V and 1 from J, leaving 6 bases between them. Written as DNA, the CDR3 is TGTGCCAGCAGGGAGGGGAACACCGGGGAGCTGTTTTTT. Protein: CASREGNTGELFF.

Turning to this clonotype: This clone may be a read error of a much larger clone one base away. The rearrangement uses TRBV4-1 and TRBJ1-4; D remains ambiguous. The CDR3 totals 16 residues. CDR1 and CDR2 (germline): MGHRA, YSYEKL. Trimming removed 3 bases from V and 6 bases from J, with 17 bases in between. The CDR3 nucleotides are TGCGCCAGCAGCCATGTAGATGCAGTTGCGTATGAAAAACTGTTTTTT. Translation gives CASSHVDAVAYEKLFF.